Listed here is a single TCR beta chain. With 60 Vbeta and 13 Jbeta primers, the PCR was carried out. Profiling relied on immunoSEQ multiplex PCR, and the TCRdb table lists in-frame clones only, not all of them. The sample table sets out some 48,000 clones. Trimming removed 4 bases from V and 0 bases from J; junction bases left unmatched: 6. Germline-derived CDR1 and CDR2 are SNHLY and FYNNEI. The CDR3 covers 15 residues. These data are taken from a study of cytomegalovirus exposure and HLA in healthy donors. The specimen sequenced was PBMCs. The sequence was obtained from a middle-aged man in good health and CMV-seropositive. This chain joins TRBV2 and TRBJ2-7, with TRBD2 matching over 7 bases. The CDR3, as DNA: TGTGCCAGCAGTGCACTAGCGTCTACCTCCTACGAGCAGTACTTC. Amino acid sequence: CASSALASTSYEQYF.